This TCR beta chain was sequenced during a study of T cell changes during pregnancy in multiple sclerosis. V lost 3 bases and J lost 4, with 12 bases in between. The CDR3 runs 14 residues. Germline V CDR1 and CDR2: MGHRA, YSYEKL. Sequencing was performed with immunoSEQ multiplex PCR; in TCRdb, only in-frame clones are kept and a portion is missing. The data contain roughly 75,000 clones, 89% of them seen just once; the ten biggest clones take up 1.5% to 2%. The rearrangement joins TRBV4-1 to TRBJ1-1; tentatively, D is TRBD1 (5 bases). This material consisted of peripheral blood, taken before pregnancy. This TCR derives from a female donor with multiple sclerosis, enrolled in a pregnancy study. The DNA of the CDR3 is TGCGCCAGCAGCCAGTACCAGGGTGGCACTGAAGCTTTCTTT. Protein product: CASSQYQGGTEAFF.